These 31 T cell receptor beta chains were all obtained from the same sample, sequenced in a study of T-cell reconstitution after alpha-beta-depleted transplantation in children. During its preparation, the TCRbeta library received unique molecular identifiers. TCRdb reanalysed the PCR reads using MiXCR and keeps one entry per CDR3 protein. The data contain 350,000 to 500,000 distinct CDR3 sequences, around two fifths of them singletons. The starting material was PBMCs, obtained before TCRalphabeta/CD19-depleted stem cell transplant. Receptors originate from a girl aged 2-10 years with aplastic anemia, due to receive a stem cell transplant.

Only one count was recorded for this clonotype. The chain couples TRBV20-1 to TRBJ2-1; either TRBD1 or TRBD2 may fit D (5 bases each). Per the germline V gene, CDR1 is DFQATT and CDR2 is SNEGSKA (reference sequence). The CDR3 runs to 14 residues. Trimming cost V 6 bases and J 4 bases, with 16 bases left between them. CDR3 region: CSASQAREYNEQFF. The CDR3 bases are TGCAGTGCCTCCCAGGCCAGGGAGTACAATGAGCAGTTCTTC.

The table lists this clonotype with a few counts. This rearrangement joins TRBV6-1 to TRBJ2-7; D possibly matches TRBD1 or TRBD2 (5 bases each). In germline, CDR1 is MNHNS, CDR2 SASEGT. The V end lost 0 bases, the J end lost 4 bases, and 10 bases lay between the germline ends. This CDR3 has 14 amino acids. CDR3 bases: TGTGCCAGCAGTGAAGCAGACAGACTATACGAGCAGTACTTC. Protein product: CASSEADRLYEQYF.

This clonotype appeared many times. The chain recombines TRBV7-2 with TRBJ2-2, with TRBD2 matching 7 bases. With V trimmed by 1 base and J by 5 bases, 7 bases remained unmatched. The CDR3 length is 16 residues. Germline V gene data show CDR1 as SGHTA and CDR2 as FQGNSA. CDR3 sequence (DNA): TGTGCCAGCAGCTTAGTTCCCCAGCGGGGAACCGGGGAGCTGTTTTTT. It is translated as CASSLVPQRGTGELFF.

There are a few counts of this clonotype. The rearrangement uses TRBV20-1 and TRBJ2-3; TRBD2 matches 7 bases. Trimming took 4 bases from V and 0 from J; bases not matched to a gene: 4. In germline, CDR1 is DFQATT, CDR2 SNEGSKA (reference sequence). CDR3 length: 14 amino acids. In nucleotides, the CDR3 is TGCAGTGCTAAAAGACTAGCTAGCACAGATACGCAGTATTTT. This sequence encodes CSAKRLASTDTQYF.

This clonotype was detected a few times. The J gene is TRBJ1-1, the V gene TRBV6-1; TRBD1 matches at 10 bases. Germline loops: CDR1 MNHNS, CDR2 SASEGT. With 6 bases clipped from V and 1 base from J, the junction kept 8 bases outside the gene matches. The CDR3 loop spans 16 amino acids. The CDR3 reads CASRMDRGRGNTEAFF. The DNA for the CDR3 is TGTGCCAGCAGGATGGACAGGGGGAGGGGGAACACTGAAGCTTTCTTT.

This rearrangement joins TRBV6-1 to TRBJ1-2; D is ambiguous. CDR3 length: 13 residues. Deletions cut 3 bases from V and 7 bases from J, with 12 bases between. CDR1 MNHNS and CDR2 SASEGT come from the germline V gene. DNA of the CDR3: TGTGCCAGCAGTGATAGATCTGCGCCTGGCTACACCTTC. Protein: CASSDRSAPGYTF.

The gene calls are TRBV9 and TRBJ1-1; D remains unclear. Germline CDR1 reads SGDLS; CDR2 reads YYNGEE. The CDR3 has 13 residues. Trimming stripped 2 bases from V and 8 bases from J, with 13 bases between. The CDR3 spells CASSVASNSEAFF. CDR3 coding DNA: TGTGCCAGCAGCGTGGCCTCAAACTCGGAAGCTTTCTTT.

This clonotype came up many times. The chain uses TRBV12-3 or TRBV12-4 and TRBJ2-3; no firm D call. The V gene lost 6 bases and the J gene lost 2 bases, with 9 bases spanning the gap. The CDR3 contains 13 residues. The CDR3 spells CASSLTLTDTQYF. The CDR3 DNA reads TGTGCCAGCAGCCTAACCCTCACAGATACGCAGTATTTT.

The chain employs TRBV20-1 and TRBJ2-5; D ambiguous. The germline CDR1 and CDR2 sequences are DFQATT and SNEGSKA (reference sequence). V dropped 0 bases and J dropped 4 bases, with 9 bases sitting between them. There are 13 residues in the CDR3. CDR3 bases: TGCAGTGCTAGAGATCGTAGATCAGAGACCCAGTACTTC. Amino acid sequence: CSARDRRSETQYF.

In this sample, this clonotype turned up once. This chain links TRBV10-3 with TRBJ2-7; 9 bases are a match to TRBD1. CDR3 length: 15 residues. CDR1 and CDR2 from the germline V gene are ENHRY and SYGVKD. J was trimmed by 3 bases and V by 6 bases; bases with no gene match: 9. CDR3 sequence (DNA): TGTGCCATCAGGTCGGGACAGGGTTCCTTCTACGAGCAGTACTTC. This gives the protein CAIRSGQGSFYEQYF.

This chain connects TRBV7-9 to TRBJ2-1; D perhaps matches TRBD2 (5 bases). V lost 4 bases and J 5 bases, leaving 15 bases between the germline ends. Germline V lookup: CDR1 SEHNR, CDR2 FQNEAQ (reference sequence). The CDR3 extends over 15 amino acids. The CDR3 bases are TGTGCCAGCAGCTCCGGAGCGCTAGCCGACAATGAGCAGTTCTTC. Its translation is CASSSGALADNEQFF.

This clonotype was observed at least ten times. The genes are TRBV20-1 and TRBJ1-5; D is ambiguous. V was clipped by 2 bases and J by 3 bases, with 11 bases between them. This CDR3 region has 14 residues. The V gene's germline CDR1 is DFQATT and CDR2 SNEGSKA (reference sequence). This CDR3 is CSARSGQVNQPQHF. DNA for the CDR3: TGCAGTGCTAGAAGTGGGCAGGTCAATCAGCCCCAGCATTTT.

V gene TRBV20-1 combines with J gene TRBJ1-1; D is possibly TRBD1 (5 bases). The ends were cut back, 0 bases at V and 3 bases at J, with 17 bases in the middle. The CDR3 has 16 amino acids. CDR1 and CDR2 (germline): DFQATT, SNEGSKA (reference sequence). This CDR3 is CSARDFRGLRDTEAFF. The CDR3, as DNA: TGCAGTGCTAGAGATTTTCGGGGCTTAAGGGACACTGAAGCTTTCTTT.

V gene TRBV20-1 combines with J gene TRBJ2-3, with TRBD2 matching over 8 bases. After removal of 0 bases from V and 6 bases from J, the junction contained 8 bases not matched to a gene. CDR1 and CDR2 (germline): DFQATT, SNEGSKA (reference sequence). This CDR3 region has 15 residues. CDR3 sequence (DNA): TGCAGTGCTAGAGATACGGGGGGGCCGGGCGATACGCAGTATTTT. Protein: CSARDTGGPGDTQYF.

This chain joins TRBV11-2 and TRBJ1-4, with TRBD1 matching 7 bases. CDR1 is SGHAT and CDR2 is FQNNGV in the germline V gene. The trim removed 5 bases at V and 8 bases at J, leaving 8 bases unmatched. The CDR3 has 14 residues. CDR3 protein: CASSQGQGGEKLFF. Here the CDR3 DNA reads TGTGCCAGCAGCCAAGGGCAGGGGGGAGAAAAACTGTTTTTT.

The chain is built from TRBV6-1 and TRBJ2-7, with D uncertain. Trimming pared 7 bases from V and 0 bases from J, leaving 10 bases between. The CDR3 covers 13 residues. CDR1 and CDR2 from the germline V gene are MNHNS and SASEGT. The CDR3 DNA reads TGTGCCAGCACCAATAGACCCTCCTACGAGCAGTACTTC. Amino acid sequence: CASTNRPSYEQYF.

This chain connects TRBV27 to TRBJ1-1; a weak D match, TRBD1 (5 bases). V gave up 3 bases and J gave up 0 bases, with 11 bases separating them. The CDR3 spans 15 residues. Per germline, CDR1 MNHEY and CDR2 SMNVEV (reference sequence). The chain's CDR3 is CASSFGGGVNTEAFF. The CDR3 nucleotides read TGTGCCAGCAGTTTTGGTGGAGGGGTGAACACTGAAGCTTTCTTT.

The CDR3 reads CSARVFQREPPHEQYF. The CDR3 DNA sequence: TGCAGTGCTAGAGTCTTCCAGCGGGAGCCCCCCCACGAGCAGTACTTC. The chain employs TRBV20-1 and TRBJ2-7, with TRBD2 matching over 8 bases. CDR1 is DFQATT, CDR2 SNEGSKA, per germline (reference sequence). The CDR3 is made up of 16 amino acids. The J segment lost 5 bases and the V segment lost 1 base, leaving 13 bases of the junction unmatched.

This clonotype was recorded at least ten times. The V call is TRBV7-6, the J call TRBJ2-3; D not certain. Trimming left V 5 bases short and J 6 bases short, with 15 bases between. CDR1 and CDR2 (germline): SGHVS, FNYEAQ. The CDR3 is made up of 14 amino acids. The CDR3 loop reads CASSPSPEGDTQYF. CDR3 nucleotides: TGTGCCAGCAGCCCAAGTCCGGAAGGGGATACGCAGTATTTT.

V usage is TRBV13 and J usage is TRBJ2-7; tentative D call: TRBD2 (7 bases). V was clipped by 4 bases and J by 7 bases, with 20 bases between them. The CDR3 is made up of 15 amino acids. Germline assignment: CDR1 PRHDT and CDR2 FYEKMQ (reference sequence). The CDR3, as DNA: TGTGCCAGCAGCTGGGGGGGCGGGAGCTCGGGTGAGCAGTACTTC. It codes for CASSWGGGSSGEQYF. Filled out from reference TRBV13 and TRBJ2-7, the complete variable domain reads AAGVIQSPRHLIKEKRETATLKCYPIPRHDTVYWYQQGPGQDPQFLISFYEKMQSDKGSIPDRFSAQQFSDYHSELNMSSLELGDSALYFCASSWGGGSSGEQYFGPGTRLTVT.

This clonotype was seen a few times. CDR3 DNA sequence: TGTGCCAGCTCACCAGACTTTTCTAGCACAGATACGCAGTATTTT. This encodes CASSPDFSSTDTQYF. The V gene is TRBV18, the J gene TRBJ2-3; D unresolved. This CDR3 contains 15 residues. V lost 2 bases to trimming and J lost 0 bases, with 9 bases between them. Germline lookup yields CDR1 KGHSH and CDR2 LQKENI.

The chain has TRBV11-2 and TRBJ2-5; 10 bases map to TRBD1. The CDR3 spans 18 residues. The V and J ends lost 5 bases and 5 bases, in that order; junction bases with no gene match: 17. From germline, CDR1 is SGHAT and CDR2 FQNNGV. CDR3 residues: CASSQPGQGILGKETQYF. In DNA form, the CDR3 reads TGTGCCAGCAGCCAACCGGGACAGGGGATTTTGGGGAAGGAGACCCAGTACTTC.

The chain joins TRBV20-1 to TRBJ2-7, with 7 bases aligning to TRBD1. Germline-derived CDR1 and CDR2 are DFQATT and SNEGSKA (reference sequence). The CDR3 runs 13 residues. V shed 6 bases and J 0 bases; nucleotides not matched to a gene: 5. The CDR3, as DNA: TGCAGTGCCAAGACAGGGAGCTCCTACGAGCAGTACTTC. Translation: CSAKTGSSYEQYF.

The V gene is TRBV3-1, the J gene TRBJ2-3; 10 bases line up with TRBD1. The CDR3 is 16 amino acids. V was pared by 4 bases and J by 4 bases, with 8 bases of the junction left unmatched. From germline, CDR1 is LGHDT and CDR2 YNNKEL (reference sequence). This CDR3 is CASSLPGQGYADTQYF. The DNA for the CDR3 is TGTGCCAGCAGCCTTCCGGGACAGGGGTACGCAGATACGCAGTATTTT.

This clonotype was seen a few times. The rearrangement joins TRBV6-5 to TRBJ2-3; either TRBD1 or TRBD2 may supply D (5 bases each). Trimming removed 1 base from V and 8 bases from J, with 7 bases in between. CDR3 length equals 12 residues. Germline V gene lookup returns CDR1 MNHEY and CDR2 SVGAGI. CDR3 in DNA: TGTGCCAGCAGTTACTTTGGGGGTACGCAGTATTTT. Protein: CASSYFGGTQYF.

The rearrangement links TRBV7-2 to TRBJ1-1; D not certain. The CDR3 has 15 amino acids. The germline V gene encodes CDR1 SGHTA and CDR2 FQGNSA. V gave up 0 bases and J gave up 1 base, with 9 bases separating them. CDR3 loop: CASSLALLTNTEAFF. The CDR3 DNA reads TGTGCCAGCAGCTTAGCGCTGCTCACGAACACTGAAGCTTTCTTT.

This clonotype has just a few counts. The V and J genes are TRBV20-1 and TRBJ1-1, with a weak D call TRBD1 (6 bases). Trimming shortened V by 6 bases and J by 1 base, and 18 bases separated the two germline ends. This CDR3 spans 15 amino acids. CDR1 is DFQATT, CDR2 SNEGSKA, per germline (reference sequence). The DNA of the CDR3 is TGCAGTGCCCCCGGATTCAAGGGGGAGAACACTGAAGCTTTCTTT. Translating it yields CSAPGFKGENTEAFF.

The sample holds a few counts of this clonotype. The DNA for the CDR3 is TGTGCCAGCAGCTTGACCGGTCGGAGCTCCTACGAGCAGTACTTC. As protein: CASSLTGRSSYEQYF. V is TRBV5-5 and J is TRBJ2-7; no clear D gene. CDR1 is SGHKS and CDR2 is YYEKEE in the germline V gene (reference sequence). The CDR3 runs 15 residues. Deletions cut 1 base from V and 0 bases from J, with 11 bases between.

The chain has TRBV7-6 and TRBJ2-3, with 7 bases lining up with TRBD2. With 2 bases clipped from V and 9 bases from J, the junction kept 5 bases outside the gene matches. Germline loops: CDR1 SGHVS, CDR2 FNYEAQ. The CDR3 is 13 residues long. The chain's CDR3 is CASSLTSASTQYF. DNA for the CDR3: TGTGCCAGCAGCTTAACTAGCGCCTCGACGCAGTATTTT.

The chain links TRBV6-1 to TRBJ1-1; 7 bases map to TRBD1. Looked up from germline, CDR1 is MNHNS and CDR2 is SASEGT. The CDR3 runs 14 residues. The V segment lost 6 bases and the J segment 5 bases; nucleotides outside the gene matches: 9. Here the CDR3 reads CASRVGGAGTEAFF. In nucleotides, the CDR3 is TGTGCCAGCAGGGTAGGGGGCGCAGGAACTGAAGCTTTCTTT.

The rearrangement uses TRBV5-5 and TRBJ2-3; D gene unclear. CDR1 and CDR2 from the germline V gene are SGHKS and YYEKEE (reference sequence). The CDR3 consists of 14 residues. Trimming took off 6 bases at V and 0 bases at J, with 11 bases between the two ends. CDR3 region: CASTGQASTDTQYF. The CDR3 DNA reads TGTGCCAGCACCGGCCAAGCTAGCACAGATACGCAGTATTTT.